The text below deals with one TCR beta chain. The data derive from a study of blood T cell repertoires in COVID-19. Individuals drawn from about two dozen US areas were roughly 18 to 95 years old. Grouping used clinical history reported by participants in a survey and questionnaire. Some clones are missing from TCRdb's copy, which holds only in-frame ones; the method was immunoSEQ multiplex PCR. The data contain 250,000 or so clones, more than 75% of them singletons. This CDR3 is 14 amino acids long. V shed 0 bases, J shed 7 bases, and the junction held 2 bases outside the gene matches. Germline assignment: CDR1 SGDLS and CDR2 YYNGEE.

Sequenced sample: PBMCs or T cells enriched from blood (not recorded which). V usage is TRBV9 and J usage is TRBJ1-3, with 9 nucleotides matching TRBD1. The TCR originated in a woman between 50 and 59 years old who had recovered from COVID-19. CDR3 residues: CASSVDGQGNTIYF. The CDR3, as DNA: TGTGCCAGCAGCGTAGATGGACAGGGGAACACCATATATTTT.